This T cell receptor beta chain was captured in a study of regulatory T cells in long-lasting Graves disease. Study-level background: Those Graves' patients who were newly diagnosed had been on antithyroid drugs under 3 months.

Libraries of TCR beta came from iRepertoire HTBI primers plus Arm-PCR of CDR3 regions. Each CDR3 protein gets one entry after TCRdb re-called the multiplex PCR reads with MiXCR. The sample has a few hundred thousand distinct CDR3 sequences; around 20% are singletons. This clonotype was counted ten times or more. Time point given: newly diagnosed GD, antithyroid drugs for less than 3 months. From PBMCs, RNA was extracted and then used to make the TCR library. The collection involved drawing around 10 milliliters of peripheral blood into EDTA tubes. Germline-derived CDR1 and CDR2 are SGHVS and FQNEAQ. V lost 1 base and J lost 0, with 5 bases in between. The CDR3 sequence is 14 residues long.

The sample was peripheral blood mononuclear cells (PBMCs), taken at new diagnosis, from a patient treated with antithyroid drugs. The source of this sequence is a female donor with Graves disease. The chain combines TRBV7-8 with TRBJ2-3, with D unclear. CDR3 sequence (DNA): TGTGCCAGCAGCTTAGTCTCTAGCACAGATACGCAGTATTTT. Its translation: CASSLVSSTDTQYF.